This T cell receptor beta chain is from a study of T cell responses to AZD1222 COVID-19 vaccine. The wider study: Some second doses came at about 4 weeks and others at about 12 weeks; these were pooled.

Trimming took off 4 bases at V and 0 bases at J, with 13 bases between the two ends. Germline CDR1 reads SGHTA; CDR2 reads FQGNSA. The CDR3 sequence is 16 residues long. Study outcomes and limitations: Unmutated variant regions are reportedly the target of nearly half of TCRs that are spike-specific. Repertoire samples came only from after the peak T cell response. Donor demographics were predominantly white British with a female majority; clonal diversity may be underestimated.

Note on this clone: The target antigen is unknown.

Assay used: immunoSEQ multiplex PCR; TCRdb lists only in-frame clones, some missing. The data show under 95,000 clones, approximately 83% seen once. The chain has TRBV7-2 and TRBJ1-3, with a tentative D call TRBD1 (5 bases). This clonotype was sampled from an adult in good health. This specimen consisted of peripheral blood, obtained on day 0 of AZD1222 vaccination. The CDR3 loop is CASSYRGRSSGNTIYF. DNA for the CDR3: TGTGCCAGCAGCTACCGGGGACGGAGCTCTGGAAACACCATATATTTT.